The TCR beta chain under discussion was sequenced for a study of shared clonotypes between healthy human individuals. Comments on this clone: Its target is unknown.

Using immunoSEQ multiplex PCR, the repertoire was profiled, and TCRdb retains in-frame clones only, with some absent. The table includes about 980,000 clones, approximately 80% detected once. Germline assignment: CDR1 SGHTA and CDR2 FQGNSA. The CDR3 is 18 residues long. V gave up 1 base and J gave up 5 bases; unmatched junction bases: 9. Findings of the study overall: Naive subsets usually exceeded memory subsets in estimated richness.

The V call is TRBV7-2, the J call TRBJ2-3; 13 nucleotides match TRBD2. The clonotype originates from a man aged 18 to 29 in good health. The sample consisted of memory CD4+ T cells sorted from blood. Subset noted: CD45RA-negative fraction. The CDR3 region is CASSLGLLAGGPIDTQYF. As DNA, the CDR3 is TGTGCCAGCAGCTTAGGACTACTAGCGGGAGGGCCGATAGATACGCAGTATTTT.